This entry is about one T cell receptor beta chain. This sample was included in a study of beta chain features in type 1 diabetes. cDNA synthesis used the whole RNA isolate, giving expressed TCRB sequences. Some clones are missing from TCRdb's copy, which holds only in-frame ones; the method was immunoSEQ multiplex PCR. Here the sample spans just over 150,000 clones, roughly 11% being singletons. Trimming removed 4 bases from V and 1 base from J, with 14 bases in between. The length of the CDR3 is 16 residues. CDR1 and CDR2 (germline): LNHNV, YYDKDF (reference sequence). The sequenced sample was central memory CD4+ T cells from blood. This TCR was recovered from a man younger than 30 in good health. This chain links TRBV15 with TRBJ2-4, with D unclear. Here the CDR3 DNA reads TGTGCCACCAGCACTTTTCGGTCTGACGCCAAAAACATTCAGTACTTC. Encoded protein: CATSTFRSDAKNIQYF.